The 17 T cell receptor beta chains presented below share a single source sample, sequenced in a study of T cell repertoires in cytomegalovirus infection. The antigens of these receptors remain unknown. A single record per CDR3 protein comes from TCRdb applying MiXCR to the reads. This sample has 450,000 to 650,000 distinct CDR3 sequences, with 40% found just once. The sample was cultured PBMCs, taken from culture after CMV antigen stimulation. The receptors stem from a human donor in good health (CMV status not recorded). Some clones in this sample may be carry-over from other donors' samples.

The chain combines TRBV20-1 with TRBJ2-5; TRBD2 is a possible D gene (6 bases). Germline V CDR1 and CDR2: DFQATT, SNEGSKA (reference sequence). This CDR3 has 15 residues. Trimming took off 3 bases at V and 4 bases at J, with 18 bases between the two ends. CDR3 sequence: CSARSLGGSGETQYF. DNA for the CDR3: TGCAGTGCTAGGTCCCTGGGTGGTAGCGGAGAGACCCAGTACTTC.

The CDR3 protein is CSASVGGARNEQFF. In DNA form, the CDR3 reads TGCAGTGCTAGTGTGGGTGGCGCGCGCAATGAGCAGTTCTTC. The rearrangement joins TRBV20-1 to TRBJ2-1; no firm D call. Germline V gives CDR1 DFQATT, CDR2 SNEGSKA (reference sequence). With 3 bases removed from V and 6 bases from J, the gap between germline ends came to 15 bases. CDR3 size: 14 residues.

This clonotype was counted a few times. V is TRBV7-2 and J is TRBJ2-6; D call uncertain. The germline V and J ends were trimmed by 4 bases and 2 bases, with 12 bases remaining between them. The CDR3 loop spans 16 amino acids. Per germline, CDR1 SGHTA and CDR2 FQGNSA. The CDR3 loop reads CASSSHSGAGANVLTF. CDR3 DNA: TGTGCCAGCAGCTCCCATTCCGGTGCTGGGGCCAACGTCCTGACTTTC.

This sequence joins TRBV5-5 and TRBJ1-3, with 7 bases aligning to TRBD1. The germline CDR1 and CDR2 sequences are SGHKS and YYEKEE (reference sequence). Trimming at V came to 1 base and at J to 4 bases, leaving 11 bases not matched to a gene. The CDR3 is made up of 17 amino acids. CDR3 bases: TGTGCCAGCAGCTTGACGGGGGACAGTTCGTGGGGAAACACCATATATTTT. Residues: CASSLTGDSSWGNTIYF.

This chain links TRBV7-9 with TRBJ2-1, with D unclear. The V end lost 4 bases, the J end lost 4 bases, and 17 bases lay between the germline ends. The germline V gene encodes CDR1 SEHNR and CDR2 FQNEAQ (reference sequence). CDR3 length: 16 amino acids. CDR3 DNA: TGTGCCAGCAGCTCCCCCGGACCTAGTTTATACAATGAGCAGTTCTTC. It is translated as CASSSPGPSLYNEQFF. The whole variable domain, filled in from reference TRBV7-9 and TRBJ2-1, reads DTGVSQNPRHKITKRGQNVTFRCDPISEHNRLYWYRQTLGQGPEFLTYFQNEAQLEKSRLLSDRFSAERPKGSFSTLEIQRTEQGDSAMYLCASSSPGPSLYNEQFFGPGTRLTVL.

This clonotype was found a few times. This chain uses TRBV7-9 with TRBJ1-2; D is undetermined. V was pared by 4 bases and J by 3 bases, with 9 bases between. Per germline, CDR1 SEHNR and CDR2 FQNEAQ (reference sequence). The CDR3 is made up of 13 amino acids. CDR3 bases: TGTGCCAGCAGCTCCTCGAGGTACTATGGCTACACCTTC. This gives the protein CASSSSRYYGYTF.

This chain connects TRBV11-2 to TRBJ2-1; a possible D gene is TRBD2 (6 bases). CDR3 length: 13 residues. The V and J ends lost 11 bases and 8 bases respectively, with 19 bases between them. Germline CDR1 reads SGHAT; CDR2 reads FQNNGV. CDR3 region: CAAGRDSVDEQFF. The CDR3 DNA reads TGTGCCGCGGGGCGGGATAGTGTCGATGAGCAGTTCTTC.

The rearrangement uses TRBV28 and TRBJ2-1; tentative D call: TRBD2 (7 bases). V was shortened by 9 bases and J by 8 bases, with 20 bases between the two germline ends. Germline loops: CDR1 MDHEN, CDR2 SYDVKM. The CDR3 extends over 14 amino acids. CDR3 amino acids: CASRGGVGSDEQFF. The CDR3 DNA is TGTGCCAGTCGCGGGGGCGTGGGGTCGGATGAGCAGTTCTTC.

This chain uses TRBV28 with TRBJ2-5, with D possibly TRBD2 on 5 matching bases. Trimming shortened V by 4 bases and J by 13 bases, and 16 bases separated the two germline ends. Germline V gives CDR1 MDHEN, CDR2 SYDVKM. This CDR3 contains 12 residues. Here the CDR3 DNA reads TGTGCCAGCAGTTCAGACCGGGAAATTCGGTACTTC. Amino acid sequence: CASSSDREIRYF.

This clonotype appeared a few times. The rearrangement joins TRBV2 to TRBJ2-7; D gene uncertain. Germline CDR1 and CDR2: SNHLY and FYNNEI. Trimming pared 8 bases from V and 0 bases from J, leaving 17 bases between. The CDR3 is 15 residues long. CDR3 sequence: CASSWADLYSYEQYF. For the CDR3, the DNA is TGTGCCAGCTCCTGGGCAGACCTTTACTCCTACGAGCAGTACTTC.

This chain links TRBV6-5 with TRBJ1-2; 8 bases agree with TRBD1. This CDR3 has 14 amino acids. Trimming removed 5 bases from V and 8 bases from J; junction bases left unmatched: 10. Germline CDR1 MNHEY, CDR2 SVGAGI. The CDR3 DNA reads TGTGCCAGCAGTCAACAGGGGGGTTCGGTGGGCTACACCTTC. This gives the protein CASSQQGGSVGYTF.

This clonotype was seen only a few times. V gene TRBV20-1 combines with J gene TRBJ2-5; possibly TRBD2 for D (6 bases). The CDR3 has 12 amino acids. Germline assignment: CDR1 DFQATT and CDR2 SNEGSKA (reference sequence). V was cut by 3 bases and J by 5 bases, with 10 bases left in between. This CDR3 reads CSARDYRETQYF. In DNA form, the CDR3 reads TGCAGTGCTAGGGACTACCGGGAGACCCAGTACTTC.

V is TRBV11-2 and J is TRBJ2-1, with TRBD2 identical over 11 bases. J lost 10 bases, V lost 5 bases, and 13 bases had no gene match. The germline V gene has CDR1 SGHAT and CDR2 FQNNGV. The CDR3 totals 16 residues. The CDR3 region is CASSRDSGRAMLEQFF. The DNA for the CDR3 is TGTGCCAGCAGCCGAGATAGCGGGAGGGCCATGCTCGAGCAGTTCTTC. The entire variable domain, with the rest obtained from reference TRBV11-2 and TRBJ2-1, is as follows: EAGVAQSPRYKIIEKRQSVAFWCNPISGHATLYWYQQILGQGPKLLIQFQNNGVVDDSQLPKDRFSAERLKGVDSTLKIQPAKLEDSAVYLCASSRDSGRAMLEQFFGPGTRLTVL.

This clonotype has a handful of counts. This chain joins TRBV7-2 and TRBJ2-7; a possible D gene is TRBD2 (6 bases). Looked up from germline, CDR1 is SGHTA and CDR2 is FQGNSA. CDR3 size: 14 residues. V lost 0 bases and J 4 bases, leaving 10 bases between the germline ends. CDR3 sequence: CASSLAGLLYEQYF. The CDR3, as DNA: TGTGCCAGCAGCTTAGCGGGACTTTTATACGAGCAGTACTTC.

This chain joins TRBV7-2 and TRBJ2-3; D is undetermined. Trimming stripped 4 bases from V and 6 bases from J, with 11 bases between. The CDR3 sequence is 13 residues long. Germline V gene data show CDR1 as SGHTA and CDR2 as FQGNSA. CDR3 sequence reads: CASSSVDGDTQYF. The CDR3, as DNA: TGTGCCAGCAGCTCCGTAGACGGGGATACGCAGTATTTT.

The rearrangement joins TRBV7-4 to TRBJ1-6, with 10 bases lining up with TRBD1. CDR1 is SGHVT and CDR2 is SQSDAQ in the germline V gene. The CDR3 runs to 16 residues. J gave up 7 bases and V 5 bases, and 8 bases lay outside the gene matches. The CDR3 sequence: CASSTPGQGPNSPLHF. The CDR3 DNA is TGTGCCAGCAGCACGCCGGGACAGGGGCCGAATTCACCCCTCCACTTT.

This clonotype was detected a few times. The chain couples TRBV11-3 to TRBJ2-1; 11 bases match TRBD2. Trimming cost V 2 bases and J 7 bases; bases outside gene matches: 7. The length of the CDR3 is 16 residues. Germline assignment: CDR1 SGHNT and CDR2 YENEEA. The CDR3 nucleotides are TGTGCCAGCAGCTTACACACTAGCGGGGGTCCTAATGAGCAGTTCTTC. Protein: CASSLHTSGGPNEQFF.